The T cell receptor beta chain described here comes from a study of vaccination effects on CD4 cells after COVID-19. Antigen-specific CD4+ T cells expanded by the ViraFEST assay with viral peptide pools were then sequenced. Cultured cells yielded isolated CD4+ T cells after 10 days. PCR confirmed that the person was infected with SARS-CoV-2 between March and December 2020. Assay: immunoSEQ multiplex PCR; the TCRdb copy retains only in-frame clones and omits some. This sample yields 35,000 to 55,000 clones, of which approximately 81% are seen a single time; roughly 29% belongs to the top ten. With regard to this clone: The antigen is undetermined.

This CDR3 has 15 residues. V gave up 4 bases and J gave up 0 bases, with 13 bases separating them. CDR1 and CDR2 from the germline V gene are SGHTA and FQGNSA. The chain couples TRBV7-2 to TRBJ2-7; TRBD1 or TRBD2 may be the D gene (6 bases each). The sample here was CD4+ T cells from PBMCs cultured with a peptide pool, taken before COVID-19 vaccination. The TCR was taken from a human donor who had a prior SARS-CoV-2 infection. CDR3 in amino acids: CASSWQGGSSYEQYF. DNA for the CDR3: TGTGCCAGCAGCTGGCAAGGGGGGAGCTCCTACGAGCAGTACTTC.